This T cell receptor (beta chain) was captured in a study of blood T cell repertoires in COVID-19. For the study at large: T cells, B-cell-depleted T cells, or PBMCs supplied cDNA or gDNA.

Per the original methods: Using reference gene primer amplification, nucleated cell counts were estimated. Libraries were prepared by immunoSEQ multiplex PCR; TCRdb keeps only in-frame clonotypes and omits some of them. V and J calls plus clone size are reproduced from that table; the DNA served to infer D and trimming. The sample lists 120,000 or so clones, about 90% occurring once. This TCR came from a woman between 70 and 85 years old with acute or convalescent COVID-19. The sequenced material came from peripheral blood.

The CDR3 reads CSASPGTKNIQYF. The DNA for the CDR3 is TGCAGTGCTAGTCCGGGGACAAAAAACATTCAGTACTTC. The chain carries TRBV20-1 and TRBJ2-4; tentatively, D is TRBD1 (6 bases). Germline-derived CDR1 and CDR2 are DFQATT and SNEGSKA (reference sequence). The CDR3 has 13 amino acids. With 3 bases removed from V and 4 bases from J, the gap between germline ends came to 10 bases.